This T cell receptor (beta chain) was recovered during a study of T cell changes during pregnancy in multiple sclerosis. Sequencing used immunoSEQ multiplex PCR; TCRdb keeps in-frame clones, though not all of them. The sample holds fewer than 15,000 clones, about 86% seen once. Specimen: CD8+ T cells from peripheral blood mononuclear cells, collected in the first trimester of pregnancy. This clonotype originated in a female donor with multiple sclerosis, enrolled in a pregnancy study.

The CDR3 loop is CASSSDRVGNQPQHF. CDR3 DNA: TGTGCCAGCAGTTCGGACAGGGTCGGCAATCAGCCCCAGCATTTT. V and J are TRBV28 and TRBJ1-5; 8 positions match TRBD1. V lost 4 bases, J lost 2 bases, and 4 bases stayed unmatched. The CDR3 contains 15 residues. CDR1 and CDR2 (germline): MDHEN, SYDVKM.